The 9 T cell receptor beta chains below come from one sample, sequenced in a study of T cell clonotyping in hematopoietic cell transplantation. Sequenced by immunoSEQ multiplex PCR; TCRdb stores in-frame clones only, minus some. The sample has tens of thousands of clones; 60% to 80% are singletons. Stated time point: recipient sample about 28 days before transplant, after cytoreduction. The sample was peripheral blood mononuclear cells, taken before stem cell transplant. These receptors were collected from a man in his forties or fifties with myelodysplastic syndrome. Some clones in this sample may be carry-over from other donors' samples.

This chain uses TRBV30 with TRBJ1-1, with 7 bases matching TRBD1. The germline V gene encodes CDR1 GTSNPN and CDR2 SVGIG (reference sequence). There are 13 residues in the CDR3. Trimming cost V 5 bases and J 11 bases; bases outside gene matches: 14. CDR3 amino acids: CAWSWGGPRGAFF. CDR3 nucleotide sequence: TGTGCCTGGTCTTGGGGGGGCCCCAGGGGGGCTTTCTTT.

This chain connects TRBV4-1 to TRBJ2-1, with D possibly TRBD1 on 6 matching bases. The germline V gene has CDR1 MGHRA and CDR2 YSYEKL. This CDR3 region has 15 residues. Trimming stripped 3 bases from V and 5 bases from J, with 14 bases between. The CDR3 spells CASSQGRGRNNEQFF. The CDR3 DNA sequence: TGCGCCAGCAGCCAGGGCAGGGGCCGGAACAATGAGCAGTTCTTC.

The chain couples TRBV6-6 to TRBJ2-7, with TRBD1 as a possible D gene (6 bases). V lost 5 bases to trimming and J lost 5 bases, with 13 bases between them. The CDR3 consists of 13 residues. Per germline, CDR1 MNHNY and CDR2 SVGAGI (reference sequence). In DNA, the CDR3 is TGTGCCAGCAGTACATTTTACAGGGACGAGCAGTACTTC. Its protein is CASSTFYRDEQYF.

The CDR3 coding sequence is TGTGCCTGGCGGAACGGCAATTTCTACGAGCAGTACTTC. Amino acids: CAWRNGNFYEQYF. The chain is built from TRBV30 and TRBJ2-7; D remains ambiguous. V was trimmed by 5 bases and J by 3 bases, leaving 14 bases between them. The CDR3 covers 13 residues. The germline gives CDR1 GTSNPN, CDR2 SVGIG (reference sequence).

This clone was observed a few times. This sequence joins TRBV27 and TRBJ1-6; D not certain. This CDR3 has 13 residues. The V end was cut by 5 bases, the J end by 2 bases, with 4 bases between. Germline CDR1 is MNHEY and CDR2 is SMNVEV (reference sequence). The CDR3 reads CASSLPYNSPLHF. The CDR3 DNA reads as TGTGCCAGCAGTCTCCCCTATAATTCACCCCTCCACTTT.

This sequence joins TRBV7-9 and TRBJ2-7; tentative D call: TRBD1 (6 bases). With 5 bases removed from V and 6 bases from J, the gap between germline ends came to 14 bases. This CDR3 is 13 amino acids long. Germline CDR1 and CDR2: SEHNR and FQNEAQ (reference sequence). CDR3 sequence (DNA): TGTGCCAGCAGCGTAAGGCAAGGGGGCGAGCAGTACTTC. Amino acids: CASSVRQGGEQYF.

The chain links TRBV11-1 to TRBJ2-3; D gene unclear. The CDR3 has 14 amino acids. Trimming took 6 bases from V and 0 from J, leaving 10 bases between them. CDR1 SGHAT and CDR2 FQDESV come from the germline V gene (reference sequence). DNA for the CDR3: TGTGCCAGCAGTCCGGGCCCTAGCACAGATACGCAGTATTTT. It specifies CASSPGPSTDTQYF. Using reference TRBV11-1 and TRBJ2-3 for the parts outside the CDR3, the full variable domain is EAEVAQSPRYKITEKSQAVAFWCDPISGHATLYWYRQILGQGPELLVQFQDESVVDDSQLPKDRFSAERLKGVDSTLKIQPAELGDSAMYLCASSPGPSTDTQYFGPGTRLTVL.

The J gene is TRBJ1-1, the V gene TRBV28; 7 bases are a match to TRBD1. Trimming took 6 bases from V and 0 from J; bases not matched to a gene: 4. This CDR3 is 14 amino acids long. The germline V gene encodes CDR1 MDHEN and CDR2 SYDVKM. For the CDR3, the DNA is TGTGCCAGCAGCGAGGGACAGATGAACACTGAAGCTTTCTTT. Its translation: CASSEGQMNTEAFF.

This sequence joins TRBV2 and TRBJ1-2; 10 bases match TRBD1. V gave up 8 bases and J gave up 0 bases; unmatched junction bases: 6. The CDR3 loop spans 15 amino acids. CDR1 SNHLY and CDR2 FYNNEI come from the germline V gene. The CDR3 coding sequence is TGTGCCAGCCCAGAGGACAGGGGGGCTAACTATGGCTACACCTTC. This encodes CASPEDRGANYGYTF. Using reference TRBV2 and TRBJ1-2 for the parts outside the CDR3, the full variable domain is EPEVTQTPSHQVTQMGQEVILRCVPISNHLYFYWYRQILGQKVEFLVSFYNNEISEKSEIFDDQFSVERPDGSNFTLKIRSTKLEDSAMYFCASPEDRGANYGYTFGSGTRLTVV.